This T cell receptor (beta chain) was documented in a study of blood T cell repertoires in COVID-19. Across the study: Samples taken during acute and convalescent COVID-19 were collected in the United States, Italy and Spain.

Original data processing: Reference gene primer amplification gave nucleated cell count estimates. TCRdb's table, derived via immunoSEQ multiplex PCR, lists solely in-frame clones and lacks some. D and trimming were read from the DNA, whereas the V and J calls and clone size are those reported in that table. This table holds approximately 210,000 clones, about 91% found once. The CDR3 consists of 15 residues. Germline V gene data show CDR1 as SGHRS and CDR2 as YFSETQ. The junction had 11 bases not matched to a gene; V was cut back by 5 bases and J by 5 bases. J is TRBJ1-1 and V is TRBV5-1, with 8 bases lining up with TRBD1. The TCR was taken from a woman aged 40 to 50 with acute or convalescent COVID-19. The specimen sequenced was peripheral blood. The CDR3 sequence: CASRPLQGAETEAFF. CDR3 nucleotides: TGCGCCAGCAGACCCCTTCAGGGGGCCGAGACTGAAGCTTTCTTT.